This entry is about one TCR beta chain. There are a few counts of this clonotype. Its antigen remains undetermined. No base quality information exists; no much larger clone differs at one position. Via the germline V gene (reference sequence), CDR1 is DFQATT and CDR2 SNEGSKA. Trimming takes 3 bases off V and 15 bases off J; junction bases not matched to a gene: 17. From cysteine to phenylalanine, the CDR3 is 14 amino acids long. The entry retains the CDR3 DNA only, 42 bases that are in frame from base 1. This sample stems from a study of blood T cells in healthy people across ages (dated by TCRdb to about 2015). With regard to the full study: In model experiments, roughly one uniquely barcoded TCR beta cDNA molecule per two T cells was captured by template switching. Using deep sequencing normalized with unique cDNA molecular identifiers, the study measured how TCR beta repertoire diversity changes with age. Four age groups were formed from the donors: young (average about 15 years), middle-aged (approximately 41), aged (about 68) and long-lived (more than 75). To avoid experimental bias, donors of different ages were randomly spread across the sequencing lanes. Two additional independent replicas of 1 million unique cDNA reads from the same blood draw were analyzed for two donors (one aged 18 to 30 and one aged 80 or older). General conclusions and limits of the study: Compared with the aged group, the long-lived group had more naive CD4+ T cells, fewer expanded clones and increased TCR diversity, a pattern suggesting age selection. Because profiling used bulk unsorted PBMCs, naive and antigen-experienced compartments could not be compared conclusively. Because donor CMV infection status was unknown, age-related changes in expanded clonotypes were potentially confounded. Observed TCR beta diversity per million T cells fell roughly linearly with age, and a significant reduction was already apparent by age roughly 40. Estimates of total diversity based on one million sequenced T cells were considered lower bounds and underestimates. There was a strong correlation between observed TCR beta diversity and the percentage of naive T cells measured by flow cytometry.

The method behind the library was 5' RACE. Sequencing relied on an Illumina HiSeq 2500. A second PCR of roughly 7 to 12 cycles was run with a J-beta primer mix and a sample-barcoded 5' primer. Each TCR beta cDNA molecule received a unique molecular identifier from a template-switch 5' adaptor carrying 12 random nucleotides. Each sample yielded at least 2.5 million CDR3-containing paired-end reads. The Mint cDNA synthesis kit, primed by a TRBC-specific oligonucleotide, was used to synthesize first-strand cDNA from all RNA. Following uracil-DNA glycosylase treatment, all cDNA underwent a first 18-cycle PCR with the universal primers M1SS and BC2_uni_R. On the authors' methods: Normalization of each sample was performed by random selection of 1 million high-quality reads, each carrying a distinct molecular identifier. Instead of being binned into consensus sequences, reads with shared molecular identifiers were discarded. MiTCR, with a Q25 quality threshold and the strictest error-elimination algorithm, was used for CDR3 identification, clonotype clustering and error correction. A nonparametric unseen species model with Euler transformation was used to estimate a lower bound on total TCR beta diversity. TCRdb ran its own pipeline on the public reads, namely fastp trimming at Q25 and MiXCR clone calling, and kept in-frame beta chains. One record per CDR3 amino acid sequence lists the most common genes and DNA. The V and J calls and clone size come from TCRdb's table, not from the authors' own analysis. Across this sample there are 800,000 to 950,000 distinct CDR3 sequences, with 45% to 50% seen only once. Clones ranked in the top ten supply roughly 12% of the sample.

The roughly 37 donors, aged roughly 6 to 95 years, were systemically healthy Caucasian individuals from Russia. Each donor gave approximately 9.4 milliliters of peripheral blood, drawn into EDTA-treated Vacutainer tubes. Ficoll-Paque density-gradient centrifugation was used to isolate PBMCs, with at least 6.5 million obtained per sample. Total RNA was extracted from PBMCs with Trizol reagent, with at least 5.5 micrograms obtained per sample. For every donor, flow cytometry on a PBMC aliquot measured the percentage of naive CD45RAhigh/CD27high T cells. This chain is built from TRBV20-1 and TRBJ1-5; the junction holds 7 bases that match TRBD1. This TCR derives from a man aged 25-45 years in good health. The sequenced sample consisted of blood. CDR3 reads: CSARGRGIGLSWHF. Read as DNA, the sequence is TGCAGTGCTAGGGGCAGGGGGATAGGATTGAGCTGGCATTTT.